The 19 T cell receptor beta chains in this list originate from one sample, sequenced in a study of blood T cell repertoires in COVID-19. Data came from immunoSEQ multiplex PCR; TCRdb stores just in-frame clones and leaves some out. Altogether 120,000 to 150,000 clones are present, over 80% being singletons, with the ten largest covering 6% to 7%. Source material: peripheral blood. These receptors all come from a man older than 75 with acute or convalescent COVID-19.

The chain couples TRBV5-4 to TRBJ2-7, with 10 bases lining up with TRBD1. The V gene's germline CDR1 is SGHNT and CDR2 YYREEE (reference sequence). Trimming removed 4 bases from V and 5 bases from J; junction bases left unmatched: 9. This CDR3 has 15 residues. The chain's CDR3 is CASSGPGQGMDEQYF. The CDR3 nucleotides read TGTGCCAGCAGCGGGCCGGGACAGGGGATGGACGAGCAGTACTTC.

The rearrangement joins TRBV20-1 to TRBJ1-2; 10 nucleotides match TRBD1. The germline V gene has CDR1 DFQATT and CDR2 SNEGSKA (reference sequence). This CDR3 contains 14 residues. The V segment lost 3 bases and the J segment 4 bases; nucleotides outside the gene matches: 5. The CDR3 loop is CSASQGTGVYGYTF. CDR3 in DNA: TGCAGTGCTAGTCAAGGGACAGGGGTCTATGGCTACACCTTC.

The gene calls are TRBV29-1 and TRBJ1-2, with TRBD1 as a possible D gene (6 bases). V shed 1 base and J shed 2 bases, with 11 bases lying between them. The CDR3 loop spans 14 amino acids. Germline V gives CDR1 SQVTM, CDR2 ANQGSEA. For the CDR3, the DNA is TGCAGCGTTGAAGGGTTGAGGGGGAACTATGGCTACACCTTC. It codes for CSVEGLRGNYGYTF.

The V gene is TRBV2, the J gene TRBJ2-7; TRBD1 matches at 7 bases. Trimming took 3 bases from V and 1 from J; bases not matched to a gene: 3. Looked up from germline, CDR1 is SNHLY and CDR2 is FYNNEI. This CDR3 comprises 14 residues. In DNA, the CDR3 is TGTGCCAGCAGTGATCCGGGACAGTCCTACGAGCAGTACTTC. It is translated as CASSDPGQSYEQYF.

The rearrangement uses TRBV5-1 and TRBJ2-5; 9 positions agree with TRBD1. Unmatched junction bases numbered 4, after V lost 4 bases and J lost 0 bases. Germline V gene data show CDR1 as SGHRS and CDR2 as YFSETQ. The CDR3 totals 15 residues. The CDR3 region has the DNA TGCGCCAGCAGCCGACAGGGGGTATACCAAGAGACCCAGTACTTC. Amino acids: CASSRQGVYQETQYF.

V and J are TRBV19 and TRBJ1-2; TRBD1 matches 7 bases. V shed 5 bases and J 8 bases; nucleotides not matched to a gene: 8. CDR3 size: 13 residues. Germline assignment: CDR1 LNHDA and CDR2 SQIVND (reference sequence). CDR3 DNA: TGTGCCAGTAGTGAGACAGGGCGCAAAGGCTACACCTTC. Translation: CASSETGRKGYTF.

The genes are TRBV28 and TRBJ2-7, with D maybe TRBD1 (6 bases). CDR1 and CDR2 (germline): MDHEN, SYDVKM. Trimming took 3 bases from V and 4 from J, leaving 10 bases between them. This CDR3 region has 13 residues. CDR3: CASSLSGEYEQYF. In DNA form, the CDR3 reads TGTGCCAGCAGTTTGTCAGGGGAGTACGAGCAGTACTTC.

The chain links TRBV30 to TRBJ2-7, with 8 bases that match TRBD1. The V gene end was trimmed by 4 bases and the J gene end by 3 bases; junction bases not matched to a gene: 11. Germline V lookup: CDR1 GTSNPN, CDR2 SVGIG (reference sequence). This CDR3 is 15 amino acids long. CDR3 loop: CAWTRRGQGYYEQYF. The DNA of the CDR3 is TGTGCCTGGACTCGGCGCGGACAGGGCTACTACGAGCAGTACTTC.

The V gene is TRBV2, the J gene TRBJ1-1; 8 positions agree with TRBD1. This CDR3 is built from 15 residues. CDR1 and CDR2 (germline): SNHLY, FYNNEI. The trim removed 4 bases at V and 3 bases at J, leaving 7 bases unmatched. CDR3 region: CASSGRGQGDTEAFF. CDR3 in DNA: TGTGCCAGCAGTGGACGTGGACAGGGAGACACTGAAGCTTTCTTT.

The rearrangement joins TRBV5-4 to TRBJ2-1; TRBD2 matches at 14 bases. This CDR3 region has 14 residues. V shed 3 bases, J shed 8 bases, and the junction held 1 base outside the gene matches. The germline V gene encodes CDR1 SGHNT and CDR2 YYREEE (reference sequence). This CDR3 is CASSWGLAGDEQFF. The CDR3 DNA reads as TGTGCCAGCAGCTGGGGACTAGCGGGGGATGAGCAGTTCTTC.

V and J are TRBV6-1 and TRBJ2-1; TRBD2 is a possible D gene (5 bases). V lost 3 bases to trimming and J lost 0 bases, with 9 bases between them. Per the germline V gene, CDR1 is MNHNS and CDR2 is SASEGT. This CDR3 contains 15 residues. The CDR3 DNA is TGTGCCAGCAGTGACCTTCGGGGCTCCTACAATGAGCAGTTCTTC. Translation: CASSDLRGSYNEQFF.

The CDR3, as DNA: TGTGCCAGCAGCTCCCCGGGAGCAACTAATGAAAAACTGTTTTTT. Its protein product is CASSSPGATNEKLFF. This chain links TRBV7-9 with TRBJ1-4, with D unresolved. The V and J ends lost 4 bases and 0 bases respectively, with 9 bases between them. Germline CDR1 SEHNR, CDR2 FQNEAQ (reference sequence). This CDR3 contains 15 residues.

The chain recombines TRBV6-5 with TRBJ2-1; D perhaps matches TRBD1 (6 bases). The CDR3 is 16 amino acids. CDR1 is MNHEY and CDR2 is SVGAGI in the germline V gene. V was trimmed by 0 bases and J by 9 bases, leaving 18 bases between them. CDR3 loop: CASSYSSQGPAIEQFF. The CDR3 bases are TGTGCCAGCAGTTACTCGTCCCAGGGGCCTGCTATTGAGCAGTTCTTC.

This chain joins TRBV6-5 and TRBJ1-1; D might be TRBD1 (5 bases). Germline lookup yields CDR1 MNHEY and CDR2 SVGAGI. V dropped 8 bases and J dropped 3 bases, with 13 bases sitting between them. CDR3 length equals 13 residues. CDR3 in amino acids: CASGRPGDTEAFF. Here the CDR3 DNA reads TGTGCCAGCGGTCGGCCGGGGGACACTGAAGCTTTCTTT.

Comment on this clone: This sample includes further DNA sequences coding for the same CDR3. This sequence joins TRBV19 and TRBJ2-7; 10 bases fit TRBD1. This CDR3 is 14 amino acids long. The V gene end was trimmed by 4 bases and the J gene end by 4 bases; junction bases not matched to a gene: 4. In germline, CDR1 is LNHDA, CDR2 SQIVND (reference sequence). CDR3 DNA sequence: TGTGCCAGTAGTACGGGACAGGGGACATACGAGCAGTACTTC. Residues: CASSTGQGTYEQYF.

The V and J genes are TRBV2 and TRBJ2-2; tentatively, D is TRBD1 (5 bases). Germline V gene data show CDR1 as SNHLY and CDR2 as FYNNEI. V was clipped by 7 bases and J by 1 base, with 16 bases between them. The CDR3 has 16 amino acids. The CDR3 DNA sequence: TGTGCCAGCACTGCTAGACAGATGGAGAACACCGGGGAGCTGTTTTTT. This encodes CASTARQMENTGELFF.

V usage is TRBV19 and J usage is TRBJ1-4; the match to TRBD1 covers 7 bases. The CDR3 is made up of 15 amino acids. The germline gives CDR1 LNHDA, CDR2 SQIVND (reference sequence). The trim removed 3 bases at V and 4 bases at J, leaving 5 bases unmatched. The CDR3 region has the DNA TGTGCCAGTAGTATCCCGGGACAGATTAATGAAAAACTGTTTTTT. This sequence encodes CASSIPGQINEKLFF.

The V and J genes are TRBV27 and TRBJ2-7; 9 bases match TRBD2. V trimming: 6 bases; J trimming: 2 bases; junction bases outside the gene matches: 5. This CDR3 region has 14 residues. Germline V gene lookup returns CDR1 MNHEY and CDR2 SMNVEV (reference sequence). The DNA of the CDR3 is TGTGCCAGCAGAACAGCGGGAGGCGCCTACGAGCAGTACTTC. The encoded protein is CASRTAGGAYEQYF.

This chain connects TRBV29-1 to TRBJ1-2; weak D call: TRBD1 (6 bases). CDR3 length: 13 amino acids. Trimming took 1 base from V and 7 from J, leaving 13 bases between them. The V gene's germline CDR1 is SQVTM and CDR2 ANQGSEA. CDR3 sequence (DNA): TGCAGCGTTGAAGCACAGGGCGTGAGTGGCTACACCTTC. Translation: CSVEAQGVSGYTF.